The 25 T cell receptor beta chains below all came from one sample that was sequenced in a study of blood T cell repertoires in COVID-19. Assay used: immunoSEQ multiplex PCR; TCRdb lists only in-frame clones, some missing. In the table there are hundreds of thousands of clones, around 90% of which are singletons. The specimen sequenced was PBMCs or T cells enriched from blood (not recorded which). The origin of the receptors is a woman aged 18 to 35 with acute COVID-19.

The genes are TRBV7-3 and TRBJ2-5, with 13 bases matching TRBD2. With 5 bases clipped from V and 4 bases from J, the junction kept 7 bases outside the gene matches. The CDR3 has 16 amino acids. Looked up from germline, CDR1 is SGHTA and CDR2 is FQGTGA. DNA of the CDR3: TGTGCCAGCAGCCCGACTAGCGGGGGGTTGGGAGAGACCCAGTACTTC. Translating it yields CASSPTSGGLGETQYF.

The chain employs TRBV16 and TRBJ2-2; tentative D call: TRBD1 (5 bases). The CDR3 sequence is 15 residues long. Trimming pared 2 bases from V and 4 bases from J, leaving 11 bases between. CDR1 KGHSY and CDR2 FQNENV come from the germline V gene. The CDR3 sequence: CASSQATVTTGELFF. CDR3 bases: TGTGCCAGCAGCCAAGCGACAGTGACCACCGGGGAGCTGTTTTTT.

The rearrangement uses TRBV14 and TRBJ2-1; 8 bases fit TRBD2. Germline CDR1 reads SGHDN; CDR2 reads FVKESK. CDR3 size: 16 residues. The V segment lost 2 bases and the J segment 9 bases; nucleotides outside the gene matches: 12. Here the CDR3 DNA reads TGTGCCAGCAGCCAAATAAGCGGGAGTACAGCTGTTGAGCAGTTCTTC. It codes for CASSQISGSTAVEQFF.

This sequence joins TRBV3-1 (or the pseudogene TRBV3-2) and TRBJ2-2; tentatively, D is TRBD1 (5 bases). This CDR3 comprises 17 residues. The germline gives CDR1 LGHDT, CDR2 YNNKEL (reference sequence). V lost 0 bases to trimming and J lost 0 bases, with 11 bases between them. The CDR3 nucleotides read TGTGCCAGCAGCCAAGATTACGACAGCTCGAACACCGGGGAGCTGTTTTTT. This sequence encodes CASSQDYDSSNTGELFF.

This clone was observed a handful of times. In DNA, the CDR3 is TGCGCCAGCAGCCGAAACGGAGACAGGGTTAATTCACCCCTCCACTTT. As protein: CASSRNGDRVNSPLHF. The chain employs TRBV4-1 and TRBJ1-6; 7 bases agree with TRBD1. The length of the CDR3 is 16 residues. In germline, CDR1 is MGHRA, CDR2 YSYEKL. V shed 4 bases, J shed 6 bases, and the junction held 9 bases outside the gene matches.

The V and J genes are TRBV6-5 and TRBJ1-5; possibly TRBD1 for D (5 bases). Deletions cut 8 bases from V and 3 bases from J, with 8 bases between. The CDR3 spans 12 residues. Germline V gene sequence: CDR1 MNHEY, CDR2 SVGAGI. CDR3 region: CASRGDNQPQHF. In DNA form, the CDR3 reads TGTGCCAGCCGGGGGGACAATCAGCCCCAGCATTTT.

The CDR3 nucleotides read TGTGCCAGCAGCTTAACGGAGAGAAACAATGAGCAGTTCTTC. This gives the protein CASSLTERNNEQFF. The chain couples TRBV7-9 to TRBJ2-1, with D hard to call. CDR1 is SEHNR and CDR2 is FQNEAQ in the germline V gene (reference sequence). Between the trimmed V and J ends, which lost 2 bases and 5 bases, there was a span of 10 bases. This CDR3 is built from 14 residues.

The chain links TRBV4-3 to TRBJ1-2; D might be TRBD1 (6 bases). Germline V gene lookup returns CDR1 LGHNA and CDR2 YSLEER. V shed 0 bases and J shed 4 bases, with 18 bases lying between them. The CDR3 totals 17 residues. CDR3 residues: CASSQEGGGGQLYGYTF. The CDR3 region has the DNA TGCGCCAGCAGCCAAGAAGGTGGGGGGGGGCAGCTCTATGGCTACACCTTC.

This rearrangement joins TRBV10-1 to TRBJ2-1; the match to TRBD1 covers 12 bases. V lost 1 base and J lost 8; bases outside the gene matches: 9. Germline-derived CDR1 and CDR2 are WNHNN and SYGVQD (reference sequence). The CDR3 is 17 amino acids. CDR3 coding DNA: TGCGCCAGCAGTGAGTTAATAGGGGACAGGGGGCTTTATGAGCAGTTCTTC. Amino acid sequence: CASSELIGDRGLYEQFF.

This chain uses TRBV5-4 with TRBJ1-1; TRBD1 might be the D (6 bases). This CDR3 comprises 12 residues. Trimming removed 5 bases from V and 6 bases from J, with 11 bases in between. Germline V CDR1 and CDR2: SGHNT, YYREEE (reference sequence). DNA of the CDR3: TGTGCCAGCAGGACGACAGGACCTGAAGCTTTCTTT. Translating gives CASRTTGPEAFF.

The genes are TRBV5-1 and TRBJ1-1, with 7 bases lining up with TRBD1. V was pared by 1 base and J by 4 bases, with 4 bases of the junction left unmatched. This CDR3 region has 14 residues. The V gene's germline CDR1 is SGHRS and CDR2 YFSETQ. The CDR3 here is CASSLNRGVTEAFF. CDR3 in DNA: TGCGCCAGCAGCTTGAACAGGGGTGTCACTGAAGCTTTCTTT.

This sequence joins TRBV9 and TRBJ1-6; D remains ambiguous. This CDR3 is built from 15 residues. V lost 0 bases, J lost 7 bases, and 11 bases lay in between. In germline, CDR1 is SGDLS, CDR2 YYNGEE. DNA for the CDR3: TGTGCCAGCAGCGTAGTGGAGGGTAGGAATTCACCCCTCCACTTT. This gives the protein CASSVVEGRNSPLHF.

V and J are TRBV4-3 and TRBJ1-6; no clear D. Per the germline V gene, CDR1 is LGHNA and CDR2 is YSLEER. V lost 0 bases and J lost 10, with 10 bases in between. The CDR3 totals 14 residues. CDR3 DNA: TGCGCCAGCAGCCAAGATAGAGGATCCTCACCCCTCCACTTT. This gives the protein CASSQDRGSSPLHF.

This chain connects TRBV4-3 to TRBJ2-3; 9 bases align to TRBD2. The CDR3 covers 16 residues. Trimming took 0 bases from V and 1 from J; bases not matched to a gene: 2. Looked up from germline, CDR1 is LGHNA and CDR2 is YSLEER. As DNA, the CDR3 is TGCGCCAGCAGCCAAGAGCGGACTAGCGGCACAGATACGCAGTATTTT. Amino acid sequence: CASSQERTSGTDTQYF.

The CDR3 spells CASSEQAHNSPLHF. As DNA, the CDR3 is TGTGCCAGCAGTGAACAGGCCCATAATTCACCCCTCCACTTT. V is TRBV6-1 and J is TRBJ1-6, with D hard to call. Per germline, CDR1 MNHNS and CDR2 SASEGT. Trimming removed 2 bases from V and 5 bases from J, with 7 bases in between. The CDR3 runs to 14 residues.

V usage is TRBV11-2 and J usage is TRBJ1-6, with no clear D. Germline CDR1 is SGHAT and CDR2 is FQNNGV. CDR3 length: 15 amino acids. The ends were cut back, 5 bases at V and 7 bases at J, with 15 bases in the middle. For the CDR3, the DNA is TGTGCCAGCAGCCCCGGACGGGGTCAAAATTCACCCCTCCACTTT. Translated, it gives CASSPGRGQNSPLHF. The whole variable domain, filled in from reference TRBV11-2 and TRBJ1-6, reads EAGVAQSPRYKIIEKRQSVAFWCNPISGHATLYWYQQILGQGPKLLIQFQNNGVVDDSQLPKDRFSAERLKGVDSTLKIQPAKLEDSAVYLCASSPGRGQNSPLHFGNGTRLTVT.

The gene calls are TRBV9 and TRBJ1-1; D not resolved. CDR3 length: 14 amino acids. The V end was cut by 4 bases, the J end by 2 bases, with 12 bases between. The germline V gene encodes CDR1 SGDLS and CDR2 YYNGEE. The CDR3 is CASSSSVDNTEAFF. The CDR3 bases are TGTGCCAGCAGCTCTTCCGTAGATAACACTGAAGCTTTCTTT.

The J gene is TRBJ1-1, the V gene TRBV28, with TRBD1 as a possible D gene (5 bases). This CDR3 has 17 residues. V dropped 4 bases and J dropped 0 bases, with 18 bases sitting between them. Germline CDR1 reads MDHEN; CDR2 reads SYDVKM. CDR3 sequence reads: CASSWGGSTVMNTEAFF. DNA for the CDR3: TGTGCCAGCAGTTGGGGGGGGAGTACAGTCATGAACACTGAAGCTTTCTTT.

The chain has TRBV19 and TRBJ1-4; weak D call: TRBD1 (5 bases). The CDR3 runs to 13 residues. The V gene lost 6 bases and the J gene lost 8 bases, with 13 bases spanning the gap. The germline V gene encodes CDR1 LNHDA and CDR2 SQIVND (reference sequence). CDR3 residues: CASRGTGAEKLFF. CDR3 DNA sequence: TGTGCCAGTAGGGGGACGGGAGCGGAAAAACTGTTTTTT.

This clone is a singleton in its sample. The V gene is TRBV7-9, the J gene TRBJ1-1; tentative D call: TRBD1 (6 bases). Germline V gene lookup returns CDR1 SEHNR and CDR2 FQNEAQ (reference sequence). The V and J ends lost 2 bases and 8 bases respectively, with 9 bases between them. The CDR3 contains 12 residues. The CDR3 here is CASSLFDREAFF. The CDR3 DNA sequence: TGTGCCAGCAGCTTATTCGACAGGGAAGCTTTCTTT.

The chain links TRBV7-6 to TRBJ1-2; no definite D call. Germline lookup yields CDR1 SGHVS and CDR2 FNYEAQ. V was cut by 6 bases and J by 0 bases, with 17 bases left in between. The CDR3 runs 16 residues. The CDR3 coding sequence is TGTGCCAGCAGTCGCGATTTTCGAGGTGCTAACTATGGCTACACCTTC. Protein sequence: CASSRDFRGANYGYTF.

The genes are TRBV28 and TRBJ1-5; D is ambiguous. Germline V gene sequence: CDR1 MDHEN, CDR2 SYDVKM. V was shortened by 6 bases and J by 3 bases, with 12 bases between the two germline ends. This CDR3 is built from 14 residues. This CDR3 is CASSTPGNNQPQHF. The CDR3 bases are TGTGCCAGCAGCACCCCCGGTAACAATCAGCCCCAGCATTTT.

The chain links TRBV29-1 to TRBJ2-5; D remains ambiguous. Germline assignment: CDR1 SQVTM and CDR2 ANQGSEA. V lost 4 bases and J lost 5, with 11 bases in between. The CDR3 totals 12 residues. The CDR3 sequence: CSVVGSSETQYF. The CDR3 DNA follows: TGCAGCGTTGTTGGTAGCTCCGAGACCCAGTACTTC.

This clone has more than one count but fewer than ten. The chain couples TRBV29-1 to TRBJ2-7; D possibly corresponds to TRBD2 (5 bases). The V and J ends lost 0 bases and 6 bases respectively, with 12 bases between them. The CDR3 runs to 13 residues. The V gene's germline CDR1 is SQVTM and CDR2 ANQGSEA. CDR3 in amino acids: CSVEEAAGSEQYF. The CDR3 region has the DNA TGCAGCGTTGAAGAAGCGGCGGGTAGCGAGCAGTACTTC.

The gene calls are TRBV4-2 and TRBJ2-3; a weak D match, TRBD2 (5 bases). V lost 0 bases and J lost 4, with 11 bases in between. This CDR3 is built from 15 residues. Germline CDR1 reads LGHNA; CDR2 reads YNFKEQ. The CDR3 nucleotides read TGTGCCAGCAGCCAAGAGGCTAGCACAGCAGATACGCAGTATTTT. Its translation is CASSQEASTADTQYF.